These 27 T cell receptor beta chains came from one sample sequenced in a study of blood T cells in healthy people across ages. A sample-barcoded 5' primer and a J-beta primer mix were used in a second PCR of roughly 6 to 11 cycles. A single record per CDR3 protein comes from TCRdb applying MiXCR to the 5' RACE reads. The profile shows around 780,000 distinct CDR3 sequences, about a quarter of them singletons. The same data also went into a second study, on T cells of mothers and their children.

The source material was blood. The receptors derive from a boy between 10 and 17 years old in good health.

The genes are TRBV7-9 and TRBJ2-1, with D unclear. The CDR3 contains 13 residues. V was cut by 7 bases and J by 8 bases, with 15 bases left in between. CDR1 is SEHNR and CDR2 is FQNEAQ in the germline V gene (reference sequence). CDR3 residues: CASTLYRPDEQFF. The CDR3 DNA is TGTGCCAGCACCCTATATAGGCCTGATGAGCAGTTCTTC.

The chain recombines TRBV9 with TRBJ1-6; D is unresolved. In germline, CDR1 is SGDLS, CDR2 YYNGEE. The CDR3 has 17 residues. Deletions cut 3 bases from V and 3 bases from J, with 16 bases between. Written as DNA, the CDR3 is TGTGCCAGCAGCGAGGCGGACGGACGACTCTATAATTCACCCCTCCACTTT. As protein: CASSEADGRLYNSPLHF.

This clonotype has more than one count but fewer than ten. The gene calls are TRBV20-1 and TRBJ2-3; D gene ambiguous. Deletions cut 3 bases from V and 5 bases from J, with 6 bases between. Germline values: CDR1 DFQATT, CDR2 SNEGSKA (reference sequence). The CDR3 length is 11 residues. The DNA of the CDR3 is TGCAGTGCTAGCCTAATAGATACGCAGTATTTT. This gives the protein CSASLIDTQYF.

The chain couples TRBV20-1 to TRBJ2-3; D may be TRBD1 (5 bases). Trimming took off 1 base at V and 6 bases at J, with 8 bases between the two ends. Germline V gene data show CDR1 as DFQATT and CDR2 as SNEGSKA (reference sequence). This CDR3 is 12 amino acids long. The CDR3 region has the DNA TGCAGTGCTAGAGCAGGGCGGGATACGCAGTATTTT. Translation: CSARAGRDTQYF.

In its sample, this clonotype was seen a few times. The chain couples TRBV3-1 to TRBJ1-2; D is undetermined. CDR3 length: 13 residues. V lost 0 bases to trimming and J lost 8 bases, with 10 bases between them. CDR1 and CDR2 from the germline V gene are LGHDT and YNNKEL (reference sequence). The CDR3 loop is CASSQDSGGGYTF. CDR3 DNA sequence: TGTGCCAGCAGCCAAGATTCGGGCGGAGGCTACACCTTC.

The rearrangement uses TRBV21-1 and TRBJ1-3. TRBV21-1 is deemed a pseudogene. The CDR3 is 15 residues long. CDR3 DNA: TGTGCCAGCAGCAATTTGACAGGCTCTGGAAACACCATATATTTT. Amino acid sequence: CASSNLTGSGNTIYF.

This clonotype was picked up a small number of times. The chain employs TRBV5-1 and TRBJ2-5, with 10 bases matching TRBD1. This CDR3 has 19 residues. In germline, CDR1 is SGHRS, CDR2 YFSETQ. With 4 bases clipped from V and 2 bases from J, the junction kept 17 bases outside the gene matches. The CDR3: CASSPRDRGSGEPQETQYF. CDR3 bases: TGCGCCAGCAGCCCCCGGGACAGGGGAAGCGGGGAGCCTCAAGAGACCCAGTACTTC.

CDR3 region: CASSAGGSHNEQFF. The CDR3 bases are TGTGCCAGCAGCGCAGGGGGGTCCCACAATGAGCAGTTCTTC. The chain carries TRBV9 and TRBJ2-5; D is perhaps TRBD1 (7 bases). The J call is doubtful: the DNA matches TRBJ2-1 better. Germline V gives CDR1 SGDLS, CDR2 YYNGEE. CDR3 length: 14 amino acids.

This chain joins TRBV20-1 and TRBJ2-5, with 8 nucleotides matching TRBD1. The CDR3 contains 13 residues. The germline gives CDR1 DFQATT, CDR2 SNEGSKA (reference sequence). The V segment lost 7 bases and the J segment 2 bases; nucleotides outside the gene matches: 6. The CDR3 coding sequence is TGCAGTGTTGGGGGACAGGCACAAGAGACCCAGTACTTC. Translation gives CSVGGQAQETQYF.

This clonotype was found a few times. The chain joins TRBV3-1 to TRBJ1-2, with 8 positions matching TRBD1. The CDR3 is made up of 16 amino acids. Germline CDR1 and CDR2: LGHDT and YNNKEL (reference sequence). With 4 bases clipped from V and 0 bases from J, the junction kept 7 bases outside the gene matches. The CDR3 DNA reads TGTGCCAGCAGCCTGGGGACAGGCAGAGCTAACTATGGCTACACCTTC. This sequence encodes CASSLGTGRANYGYTF.

In DNA form, the CDR3 reads TGTGCCAGCAGCTCTTTCTCAAGGACAGGGGGCATTGATACGCAGTATTTT. Its protein is CASSSFSRTGGIDTQYF. The V call is TRBV5-6, the J call TRBJ2-3; 11 nucleotides agree with TRBD1. The CDR3 totals 17 residues. The V and J ends lost 3 bases and 6 bases, in that order; junction bases with no gene match: 12. The germline CDR1 and CDR2 sequences are SGHDT and YYEEEE.

The chain combines TRBV29-1 with TRBJ2-3; weak D call: TRBD1 (5 bases). In germline, CDR1 is SQVTM, CDR2 ANQGSEA. The CDR3 extends over 12 amino acids. The chain's CDR3 is CSEQKGTDTQYF. DNA for the CDR3: TGCAGTGAACAGAAGGGGACAGATACGCAGTATTTT.

There are a few counts of this clonotype. The V and J genes are TRBV6-1 and TRBJ1-4; D remains unclear. Germline V gives CDR1 MNHNS, CDR2 SASEGT. The V end was cut by 2 bases, the J end by 6 bases, with 7 bases between. The CDR3 length is 13 residues. CDR3 amino acids: CASSEQPDEKLFF. The CDR3 coding sequence is TGTGCCAGCAGTGAACAGCCCGATGAAAAACTGTTTTTT.

The genes are TRBV23-1 and TRBJ1-1, with D possibly being TRBD1 (6 bases). TRBV23-1 is recorded as an ORF, its role being uncertain. V lost 3 bases to trimming and J lost 1 base, with 9 bases between them. The CDR3 is 14 residues long. CDR3 protein: CASSHQDRNTEAFF. CDR3 bases: TGCGCCAGCAGTCACCAGGACAGGAACACTGAAGCTTTCTTT.

This sequence joins TRBV6-5 and TRBJ2-5; 11 bases line up with TRBD2. The germline gives CDR1 MNHEY, CDR2 SVGAGI. This CDR3 comprises 17 residues. With 6 bases clipped from V and 2 bases from J, the junction kept 11 bases outside the gene matches. CDR3 in amino acids: CASSLTSTSGTQETQYF. CDR3 DNA: TGTGCCAGCAGCCTTACCTCGACTAGCGGGACACAAGAGACCCAGTACTTC.

CDR3 nucleotide sequence: TGTGCCAGCAGGACGGGTACTTCATCCTACGAGCAGTACTTC. Amino acid sequence: CASRTGTSSYEQYF. The rearrangement links TRBV28 to TRBJ2-7; D remains unclear. From germline, CDR1 is MDHEN and CDR2 SYDVKM. The length of the CDR3 is 14 residues. V lost 6 bases and J 1 base, leaving 13 bases between the germline ends.

In its sample, this clonotype was seen many times. V gene TRBV7-3 combines with J gene TRBJ2-1, with D unresolved. This CDR3 comprises 13 residues. CDR1 and CDR2 (germline): SGHTA, FQGTGA. Trimming removed 5 bases at V and 4 bases at J, with 9 bases between. CDR3 region: CASSPDGYNEQFF. DNA for the CDR3: TGTGCCAGCAGCCCGGACGGATACAATGAGCAGTTCTTC. The variable domain in full, completed from reference TRBV7-3 and TRBJ2-1, reads GAGVSQTPSNKVTEKGKYVELRCDPISGHTALYWYRQSLGQGPEFLIYFQGTGAADDSGLPNDRFFAVRPEGSVSTLKIQRTERGDSAVYLCASSPDGYNEQFFGPGTRLTVL.

The chain joins TRBV15 to TRBJ2-5, with D perhaps TRBD1 (6 bases). The V end lost 4 bases, the J end lost 5 bases, and 20 bases lay between the germline ends. Germline CDR1 is LNHNV and CDR2 is YYDKDF (reference sequence). The CDR3 has 16 amino acids. CDR3 in amino acids: CATSNRDTYPIETQYF. For the CDR3, the DNA is TGTGCCACCAGCAACCGGGACACCTACCCGATTGAGACCCAGTACTTC.

This clonotype was counted only a few times. The genes are TRBV6-6 and TRBJ1-2, with D possibly matching TRBD1 (6 bases). The CDR3 runs 15 residues. Germline lookup yields CDR1 MNHNY and CDR2 SVGAGI (reference sequence). Deletions cut 5 bases from V and 1 base from J, with 14 bases between. CDR3 DNA sequence: TGTGCCAGCAGTCCCCAAACAGGGTTTAACTATGGCTACACCTTC. Residues: CASSPQTGFNYGYTF.

This clonotype was observed a few times. The chain has TRBV27 and TRBJ1-1; 7 nucleotides line up with TRBD1. V shed 5 bases, J shed 3 bases, and the junction held 6 bases outside the gene matches. Germline-derived CDR1 and CDR2 are MNHEY and SMNVEV (reference sequence). The length of the CDR3 is 14 residues. The CDR3 loop is CASSPGTAYTEAFF. The CDR3 bases are TGTGCCAGCAGTCCCGGGACAGCATACACTGAAGCTTTCTTT.

The V gene is TRBV12-3 or TRBV12-4, the J gene TRBJ2-5; TRBD2 aligns across 9 bases. This CDR3 contains 18 residues. The trim removed 0 bases at V and 4 bases at J, leaving 12 bases unmatched. The CDR3 reads CASSLAAGGPFWRETQYF. CDR3 coding DNA: TGTGCCAGCAGTTTAGCCGCGGGGGGGCCGTTTTGGCGAGAGACCCAGTACTTC.

The CDR3 reads CASSSPDRGLNTGELFF. The CDR3 region has the DNA TGTGCCAGCAGCTCCCCCGACAGGGGCTTGAACACCGGGGAGCTGTTTTTT. The V and J genes are TRBV11-2 and TRBJ2-2; 8 bases fit TRBD1. The CDR3 length is 17 residues. V shed 4 bases and J 1 base; nucleotides not matched to a gene: 8. Looked up from germline, CDR1 is SGHAT and CDR2 is FQNNGV.

The CDR3 DNA reads as TGTGCCAGCAGCCCAGACCCTAGGGACTTCATGAACACTGAAGCTTTCTTT. Translated, it gives CASSPDPRDFMNTEAFF. The gene calls are TRBV5-6 and TRBJ1-1; TRBD1 might be the D (5 bases). The V end was cut by 4 bases, the J end by 0 bases, with 19 bases between. CDR1 and CDR2 (germline): SGHDT, YYEEEE. The length of the CDR3 is 17 residues.

The chain is built from TRBV5-1 and TRBJ2-5, with no clear D. The CDR3 runs 14 residues. V lost 4 bases and J 7 bases, leaving 17 bases between the germline ends. Germline CDR1 and CDR2: SGHRS and YFSETQ. The CDR3: CASSPQTEVGTQYF. For the CDR3, the DNA is TGCGCCAGCAGCCCCCAGACCGAGGTGGGGACCCAGTACTTC.

The chain uses TRBV20-1 and TRBJ2-3; 7 bases align to TRBD2. Germline-derived CDR1 and CDR2 are DFQATT and SNEGSKA (reference sequence). Trimming removed 2 bases from V and 4 bases from J; junction bases left unmatched: 9. This CDR3 region has 15 residues. For the CDR3, the DNA is TGCAGTGCTAGATCGGCGGGAGAAGCTTCAGATACGCAGTATTTT. As protein: CSARSAGEASDTQYF.

This clonotype was found a few times. The CDR3 loop reads CATSRKGYSNQPQHF. CDR3 DNA sequence: TGTGCCACCAGCAGGAAAGGGTATAGCAATCAGCCCCAGCATTTT. The chain joins TRBV15 to TRBJ1-5; no clear D. The V end was cut by 3 bases, the J end by 0 bases, with 9 bases between. The CDR3 sequence is 15 residues long. Looked up from germline, CDR1 is LNHNV and CDR2 is YYDKDF (reference sequence).

This chain joins TRBV25-1 and TRBJ1-1; TRBD1 might be the D (5 bases). Germline values: CDR1 MGHDK, CDR2 SYGVNS. V lost 3 bases to trimming and J lost 1 base, with 15 bases between them. This CDR3 comprises 16 residues. The CDR3 DNA sequence: TGTGCCAGCAGTGAGGGACTGATAACCGAGAACACTGAAGCTTTCTTT. Translated: CASSEGLITENTEAFF.